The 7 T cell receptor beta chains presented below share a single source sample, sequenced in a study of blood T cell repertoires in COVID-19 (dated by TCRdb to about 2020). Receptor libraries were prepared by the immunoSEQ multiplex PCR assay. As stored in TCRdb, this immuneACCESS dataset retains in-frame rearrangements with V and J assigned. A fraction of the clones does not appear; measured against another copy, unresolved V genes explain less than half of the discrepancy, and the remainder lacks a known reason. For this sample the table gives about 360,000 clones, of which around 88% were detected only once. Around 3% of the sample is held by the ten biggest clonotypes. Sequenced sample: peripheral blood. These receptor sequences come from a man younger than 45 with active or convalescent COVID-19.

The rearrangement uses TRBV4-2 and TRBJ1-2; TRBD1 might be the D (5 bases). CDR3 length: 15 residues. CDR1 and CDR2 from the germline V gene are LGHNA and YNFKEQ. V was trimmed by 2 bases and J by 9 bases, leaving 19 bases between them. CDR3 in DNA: TGTGCCAGCAGCCAACCGATGGGGGGAGGTTGGCGCTACACCTTC. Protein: CASSQPMGGGWRYTF.

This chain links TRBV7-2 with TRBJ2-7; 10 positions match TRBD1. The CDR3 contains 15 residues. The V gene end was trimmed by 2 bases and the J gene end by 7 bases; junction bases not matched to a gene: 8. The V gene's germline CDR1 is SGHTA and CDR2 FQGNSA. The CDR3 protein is CASSLMGTGAREQYF. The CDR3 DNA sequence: TGTGCCAGCAGCTTAATGGGGACAGGGGCGCGGGAGCAGTACTTC.

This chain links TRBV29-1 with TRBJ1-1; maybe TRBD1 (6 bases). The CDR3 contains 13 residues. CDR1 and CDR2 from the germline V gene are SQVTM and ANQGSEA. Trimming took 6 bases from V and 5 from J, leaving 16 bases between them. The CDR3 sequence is CSVEQGIKTEAFF. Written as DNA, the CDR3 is TGCAGCGTCGAACAGGGAATCAAGACTGAAGCTTTCTTT.

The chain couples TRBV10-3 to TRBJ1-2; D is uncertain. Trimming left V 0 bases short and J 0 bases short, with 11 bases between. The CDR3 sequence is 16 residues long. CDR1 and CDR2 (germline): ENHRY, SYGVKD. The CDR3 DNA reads TGTGCCATCAGTGAGTCGCCTCTCGGGGCTAACTATGGCTACACCTTC. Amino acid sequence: CAISESPLGANYGYTF.

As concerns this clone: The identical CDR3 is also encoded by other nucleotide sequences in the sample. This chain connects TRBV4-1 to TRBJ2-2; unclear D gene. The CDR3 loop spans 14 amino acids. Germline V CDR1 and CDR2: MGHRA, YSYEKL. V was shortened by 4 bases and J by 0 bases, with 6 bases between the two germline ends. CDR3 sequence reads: CASSPRANTGELFF. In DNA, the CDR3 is TGCGCCAGCAGCCCCCGGGCGAACACCGGGGAGCTGTTTTTT.

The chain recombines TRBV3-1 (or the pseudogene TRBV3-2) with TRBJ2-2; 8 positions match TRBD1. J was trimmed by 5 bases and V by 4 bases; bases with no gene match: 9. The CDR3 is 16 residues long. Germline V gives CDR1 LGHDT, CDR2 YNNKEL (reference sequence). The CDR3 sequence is CASSPQGQGATGELFF. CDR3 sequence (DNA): TGTGCCAGCAGCCCACAGGGGCAGGGGGCAACCGGGGAGCTGTTTTTT.

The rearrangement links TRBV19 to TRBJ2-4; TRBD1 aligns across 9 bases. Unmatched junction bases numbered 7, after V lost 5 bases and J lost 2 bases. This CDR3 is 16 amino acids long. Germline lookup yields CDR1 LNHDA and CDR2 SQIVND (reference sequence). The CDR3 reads CASSRDRDLTKNIQYF. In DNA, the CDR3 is TGTGCCAGTAGTCGGGACAGGGACCTGACCAAAAACATTCAGTACTTC.